This T cell receptor beta chain was captured in a study of cytomegalovirus exposure and HLA in healthy donors. Study results and caveats: Later genetic work tied a missense DCLRE1C variant to beta-chain V and J trimming. Donors belonging to an Asian-associated ancestry cluster reportedly showed fewer N-insertions in productive TCRs than the 666-donor mean, according to what a later analysis found. The productive fraction for most TCR beta V segments was about 87% or about 30% in an earlier analysis.

Both 60 Vbeta primers and 13 Jbeta primers went into the PCR. Measured with immunoSEQ multiplex PCR; TCRdb has only the in-frame clones, and not every one. Altogether some 66,000 clones are present, about 79% being singletons, with the ten largest covering over 7%. This clone was counted a few times. What it binds is not known. V was trimmed by 4 bases and J by 4 bases, leaving 10 bases between them. Germline assignment: CDR1 MNHEY and CDR2 SMNVEV (reference sequence). There are 13 residues in the CDR3. Sequencing was performed on PBMCs. J is TRBJ1-2 and V is TRBV27, with D maybe TRBD1 (6 bases). The TCR comes from a man in his sixties in good health and CMV-seropositive. CDR3: CASSSRGSYGYTF. The CDR3 coding sequence is TGTGCCAGCAGTTCGAGGGGGTCCTATGGCTACACCTTC.